The entry below describes one T cell receptor (beta chain). The record originates from a study of blood T cell repertoires in COVID-19. Across the whole study: Acute and convalescent COVID-19 specimens originated in the United States, Italy and Spain. PBMCs, B-cell-depleted T cells, or T cells were the source of the cDNA or gDNA that made up the material.

In the original workflow: Estimation of nucleated cell counts was performed using reference gene primer amplification. Data came from immunoSEQ multiplex PCR; TCRdb stores just in-frame clones and leaves some out. The DNA gave D and trimming, while V, J and clone size come from that table. The data show hundreds of thousands of clones, with around nine tenths seen just once and 0.8% to 1% held by the top ten. V gave up 0 bases and J gave up 8 bases, with 13 bases separating them. From germline, CDR1 is GTSNPN and CDR2 SVGIG (reference sequence). The CDR3 spans 14 residues. This TCR came from a man younger than 30 with COVID-19, enrolled during active disease. The genes are TRBV30 and TRBJ1-4, with a tentative D call TRBD1 (6 bases). Specimen: peripheral blood. DNA for the CDR3: TGTGCCTGGAGTGTAACGGGGGGCGGCGAAAAACTGTTTTTT. The encoded protein is CAWSVTGGGEKLFF.